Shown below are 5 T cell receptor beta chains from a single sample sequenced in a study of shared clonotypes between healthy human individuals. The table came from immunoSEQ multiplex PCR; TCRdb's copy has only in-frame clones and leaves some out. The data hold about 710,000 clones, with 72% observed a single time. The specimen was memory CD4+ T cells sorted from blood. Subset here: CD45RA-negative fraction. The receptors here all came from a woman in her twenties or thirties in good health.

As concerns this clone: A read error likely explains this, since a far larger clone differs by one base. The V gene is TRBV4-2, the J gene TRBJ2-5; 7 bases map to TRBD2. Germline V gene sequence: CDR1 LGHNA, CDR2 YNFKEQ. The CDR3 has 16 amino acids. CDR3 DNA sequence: TGTGCCAGCAGTGAGGGGAGGGGAGCGTACCAAGAGATCCAGTACTTC. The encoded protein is CASSEGRGAYQEIQYF.

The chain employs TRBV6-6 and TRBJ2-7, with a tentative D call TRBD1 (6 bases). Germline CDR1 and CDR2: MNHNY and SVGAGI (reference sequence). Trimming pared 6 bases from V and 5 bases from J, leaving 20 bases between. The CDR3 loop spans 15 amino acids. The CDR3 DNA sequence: TGTGCCAGCAGCTCCAACTTCCAGGGGCGGGACGAGCAGTACTTC. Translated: CASSSNFQGRDEQYF.

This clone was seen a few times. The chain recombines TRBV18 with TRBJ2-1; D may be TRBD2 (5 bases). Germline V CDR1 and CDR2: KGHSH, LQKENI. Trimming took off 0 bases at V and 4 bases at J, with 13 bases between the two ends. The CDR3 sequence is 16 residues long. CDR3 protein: CASSPPGEPRYNEQFF. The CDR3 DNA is TGTGCCAGCTCACCACCCGGGGAGCCTCGGTACAATGAGCAGTTCTTC.

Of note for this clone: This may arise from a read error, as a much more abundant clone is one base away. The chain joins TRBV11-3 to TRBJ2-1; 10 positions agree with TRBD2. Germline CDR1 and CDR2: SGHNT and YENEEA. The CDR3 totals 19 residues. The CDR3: CTSSPTTSGIAGGYNEQFF. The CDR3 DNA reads TGTACCAGCAGCCCCACCACCTCGGGGATAGCGGGAGGCTACAATGAGCAGTTCTTC.

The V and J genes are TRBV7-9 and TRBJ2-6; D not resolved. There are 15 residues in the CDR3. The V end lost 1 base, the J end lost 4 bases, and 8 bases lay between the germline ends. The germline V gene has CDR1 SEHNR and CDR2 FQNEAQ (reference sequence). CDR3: CASSLEGYGANVLTF. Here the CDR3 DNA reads TGTGCCAGCAGCTTAGAGGGATACGGGGCCAACGTCCTGACTTTC.